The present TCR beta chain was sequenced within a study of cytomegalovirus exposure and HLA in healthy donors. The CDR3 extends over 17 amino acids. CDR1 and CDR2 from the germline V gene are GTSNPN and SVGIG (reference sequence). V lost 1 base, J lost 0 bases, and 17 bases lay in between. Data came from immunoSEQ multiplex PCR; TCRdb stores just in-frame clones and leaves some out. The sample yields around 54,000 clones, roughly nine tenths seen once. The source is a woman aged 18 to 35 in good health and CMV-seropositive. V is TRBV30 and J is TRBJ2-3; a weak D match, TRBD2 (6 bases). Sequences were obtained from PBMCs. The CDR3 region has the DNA TGTGCCTGGAGTGGTAGGGGCGGGGCGACTAGCACAGATACGCAGTATTTT. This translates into CAWSGRGGATSTDTQYF.